Presented here are 25 T cell receptor beta chains from one specimen sequenced in a study of shared clonotypes between healthy human individuals. Clones were sequenced by immunoSEQ multiplex PCR, and TCRdb holds only the in-frame ones, with some missing. The sample holds around 750,000 clones; less than 85% are singletons and the top ten take approximately 1.7%. Sequencing used memory CD4+ T cells sorted from blood. Stated subset: CD45RA-negative fraction. The receptors come from a woman between 25 and 40 years old in good health.

V gene TRBV28 combines with J gene TRBJ2-7; TRBD1 matches 11 bases. Looked up from germline, CDR1 is MDHEN and CDR2 is SYDVKM. CDR3 size: 13 residues. V trimming: 8 bases; J trimming: 3 bases; junction bases outside the gene matches: 3. CDR3 bases: TGTGCCAGCTTGGGGACAGGGGGCTACGAGCAGTACTTC. It yields the protein CASLGTGGYEQYF.

The rearrangement uses TRBV29-1 and TRBJ2-3; D may correspond to TRBD1 or TRBD2 (5 bases each). Trimming removed 6 bases from V and 2 bases from J, with 12 bases in between. The V gene's germline CDR1 is SQVTM and CDR2 ANQGSEA. The CDR3 is 13 residues long. The CDR3 here is CSVQIGATDTQYF. Here the CDR3 DNA reads TGCAGCGTGCAAATCGGGGCCACAGATACGCAGTATTTT.

The rearrangement uses TRBV18 and TRBJ1-5; D is possibly TRBD1 (6 bases). The CDR3 consists of 15 residues. V lost 5 bases, J lost 1 base, and 12 bases lay in between. Germline-derived CDR1 and CDR2 are KGHSH and LQKENI. CDR3 in DNA: TGTGCCAGCTCAACCGAAACAGGGAGCAATCAGCCCCAGCATTTT. Translating gives CASSTETGSNQPQHF.

The J gene is TRBJ2-1, the V gene TRBV6-6, with D uncertain. This CDR3 contains 15 residues. Trimming stripped 7 bases from V and 5 bases from J, with 18 bases between. Germline loops: CDR1 MNHNY, CDR2 SVGAGI (reference sequence). The CDR3 sequence: CASTRSGSENNEQFF. In DNA form, the CDR3 reads TGTGCCAGCACGAGGTCGGGTAGTGAGAACAATGAGCAGTTCTTC.

Details on this clone: This CDR3 is also generated by other DNA sequences in the sample. CDR3 coding DNA: TGTGCCAGCTCCGCTAGGGGCAGGCAGCCCCAGCATTTT. This encodes CASSARGRQPQHF. This chain joins TRBV27 and TRBJ1-5, with D perhaps TRBD1 (5 bases). The ends were cut back, 8 bases at V and 7 bases at J, with 15 bases in the middle. CDR1 and CDR2 from the germline V gene are MNHEY and SMNVEV (reference sequence). The CDR3 is made up of 13 amino acids.

The chain carries TRBV7-6 and TRBJ2-1; 8 nucleotides align to TRBD2. Per the germline V gene, CDR1 is SGHVS and CDR2 is FNYEAQ. This CDR3 has 14 amino acids. The V and J ends lost 9 bases and 9 bases, in that order; junction bases with no gene match: 13. CDR3 coding DNA: TGTGCCAGTGCGCCGGGACTAGTTCTAGGTGAGCAGTTCTTC. It encodes CASAPGLVLGEQFF.

The V call is TRBV29-1, the J call TRBJ1-6, with D possibly being TRBD1 (5 bases). Trimming pared 4 bases from V and 10 bases from J, leaving 14 bases between. This CDR3 spans 13 amino acids. CDR1 and CDR2 from the germline V gene are SQVTM and ANQGSEA. CDR3: CSVVFGAGSPLHF. In nucleotides, the CDR3 is TGCAGCGTTGTATTCGGGGCCGGGTCACCCCTCCACTTT. The full variable domain, its missing parts supplied by reference TRBV29-1 and TRBJ1-6, is SAVISQKPSRDICQRGTSLTIQCQVDSQVTMMFWYRQQPGQSLTLIATANQGSEATYESGFVIDKFPISRPNLTFSTLTVSNMSPEDSSIYLCSVVFGAGSPLHFGNGTRLTVT.

This clone was seen ten or more times. V usage is TRBV2 and J usage is TRBJ2-2, with 8 bases lining up with TRBD2. This CDR3 contains 15 residues. Germline-derived CDR1 and CDR2 are SNHLY and FYNNEI. J was trimmed by 6 bases and V by 6 bases; bases with no gene match: 9. Written as DNA, the CDR3 is TGTGCCAGCAGGCCCGGGGGGGGTAAAGCCGGGGAGCTGTTTTTT. Translated: CASRPGGGKAGELFF.

The chain combines TRBV6-5 with TRBJ2-2, with D tentatively TRBD1 or TRBD2 (6 bases each). The ends were cut back, 0 bases at V and 5 bases at J, with 13 bases in the middle. The CDR3 is made up of 16 amino acids. Germline loops: CDR1 MNHEY, CDR2 SVGAGI. The CDR3 reads CASSYSGGVGTGELFF. CDR3 coding DNA: TGTGCCAGCAGTTACTCGGGGGGCGTAGGAACCGGGGAGCTGTTTTTT.

This clone was detected only once. The V call is TRBV2, the J call TRBJ2-2; D gene ambiguous. Germline V lookup: CDR1 SNHLY, CDR2 FYNNEI. V was trimmed by 5 bases and J by 1 base, leaving 5 bases between them. The CDR3 sequence is 13 residues long. CDR3: CASSLQNTGELFF. The CDR3 DNA sequence: TGTGCCAGCAGTTTACAGAACACCGGGGAGCTGTTTTTT.

In this sample, this clone turned up a few times. Other DNA sequences in this specimen translate into the identical CDR3. V gene TRBV5-1 combines with J gene TRBJ2-5; maybe TRBD2 (5 bases). This CDR3 is built from 15 residues. Trimming left V 0 bases short and J 4 bases short, with 13 bases between. Germline assignment: CDR1 SGHRS and CDR2 YFSETQ. CDR3 sequence reads: CASSLGLAGAETQYF. The CDR3 DNA follows: TGCGCCAGCAGCTTGGGACTCGCGGGCGCAGAGACCCAGTACTTC.

This chain uses TRBV2 with TRBJ1-5, with D unresolved. V lost 7 bases, J lost 8 bases, and 12 bases lay in between. Germline CDR1 is SNHLY and CDR2 is FYNNEI. This CDR3 comprises 12 residues. DNA for the CDR3: TGTGCCAGCAAGGCCCCCTGGGAGCCCCAGCATTTT. Encoded protein: CASKAPWEPQHF.

J is TRBJ1-2 and V is TRBV7-8; D call uncertain. V gave up 5 bases and J gave up 4 bases, with 11 bases separating them. This CDR3 spans 13 amino acids. CDR1 is SGHVS, CDR2 FQNEAQ, per germline. In DNA form, the CDR3 reads TGTGCCAGCAGCCATGGAGATCCCTATGGCTACACCTTC. Protein product: CASSHGDPYGYTF.

This clone was observed at least ten times. The J gene is TRBJ2-1, the V gene TRBV14, with 7 bases matching TRBD1. V shed 4 bases, J shed 4 bases, and the junction held 1 base outside the gene matches. Looked up from germline, CDR1 is SGHDN and CDR2 is FVKESK. This CDR3 comprises 13 residues. The CDR3 reads CASSPGQYNEQFF. Here the CDR3 DNA reads TGTGCCAGCAGCCCGGGACAGTACAATGAGCAGTTCTTC.

This clone was detected a few times. The genes are TRBV19 and TRBJ1-2; perhaps TRBD1 as D (6 bases). The CDR3 has 16 amino acids. Germline V gives CDR1 LNHDA, CDR2 SQIVND (reference sequence). The V end lost 1 base, the J end lost 2 bases, and 14 bases lay between the germline ends. CDR3 DNA sequence: TGTGCCAGTAGTATAGGAGAAACAGGACAGAACTATGGCTACACCTTC. Protein product: CASSIGETGQNYGYTF.

The chain combines TRBV10-2 with TRBJ2-1, with D hard to call. Between the trimmed V and J ends, which lost 10 bases and 8 bases, there was a span of 18 bases. CDR3 size: 13 residues. Germline CDR1 is WSHSY and CDR2 is SAAADI. CDR3 coding DNA: TGCGCCACCAAACCTCCGAGTGGATATGAGCAGTTCTTC. Its protein product is CATKPPSGYEQFF.

The chain couples TRBV28 to TRBJ2-1, with D possibly matching TRBD2 (6 bases). The CDR3 runs to 13 residues. The V end was cut by 3 bases, the J end by 8 bases, with 11 bases between. Germline V gene lookup returns CDR1 MDHEN and CDR2 SYDVKM. CDR3 nucleotides: TGTGCCAGCAGTTTGGGAGGCATCCATGAGCAGTTCTTC. This sequence encodes CASSLGGIHEQFF.

To note about this clone: The same CDR3 also results from other DNA sequences found in this sample. V is TRBV2 and J is TRBJ1-5, with unresolved D. Germline CDR1 is SNHLY and CDR2 is FYNNEI. The CDR3 totals 15 residues. The V and J ends lost 4 bases and 0 bases respectively, with 10 bases between them. CDR3: CASSVVRYSNQPQHF. CDR3 nucleotide sequence: TGTGCCAGCAGTGTGGTCAGATATAGCAATCAGCCCCAGCATTTT.

J is TRBJ2-1 and V is TRBV7-2; 11 bases align to TRBD2. This CDR3 contains 14 residues. Unmatched junction bases numbered 2, after V lost 2 bases and J lost 8 bases. From germline, CDR1 is SGHTA and CDR2 FQGNSA. The CDR3 here is CASSLSSGRDEQFF. CDR3 bases: TGTGCCAGCAGCTTAAGTAGCGGGAGGGATGAGCAGTTCTTC.

The CDR3 DNA reads TGTGCCATCTTTGCCGGGGGCGCATCTGGTGAGCAGTTCTTC. This encodes CAIFAGGASGEQFF. The chain combines TRBV10-3 with TRBJ2-1, with D perhaps given as TRBD1 or TRBD2 (6 bases each). CDR1 ENHRY and CDR2 SYGVKD come from the germline V gene. Deletions cut 8 bases from V and 9 bases from J, with 20 bases between. The CDR3 loop spans 14 amino acids.

This clone was seen only once. The J gene is TRBJ1-4, the V gene TRBV29-1; 7 bases match TRBD1. CDR3 length: 14 residues. Trimming removed 2 bases from V and 2 bases from J; junction bases left unmatched: 2. In germline, CDR1 is SQVTM, CDR2 ANQGSEA. The CDR3 DNA reads TGCAGCGTTGAACTCAGGGGGACTAATGAAAAACTGTTTTTT. It translates to CSVELRGTNEKLFF.

This clone turned up a few times. This chain connects TRBV9 to TRBJ2-3; 7 bases line up with TRBD2. With V trimmed by 4 bases and J by 1 base, 9 bases remained unmatched. This CDR3 comprises 16 residues. Germline values: CDR1 SGDLS, CDR2 YYNGEE. CDR3 protein: CASSPRGAGGTDTQYF. As DNA, the CDR3 is TGTGCCAGCAGCCCGCGAGGCGCGGGGGGCACAGATACGCAGTATTTT.

The chain has TRBV29-1 and TRBJ1-4, with a weak D call TRBD1 (5 bases). Germline V gives CDR1 SQVTM, CDR2 ANQGSEA. V was pared by 7 bases and J by 0 bases, with 15 bases between. There are 15 residues in the CDR3. CDR3 region: CSGRGPSSTNEKLFF. CDR3 DNA sequence: TGCAGCGGACGGGGACCCTCATCAACTAATGAAAAACTGTTTTTT.

V and J are TRBV19 and TRBJ2-3, with 8 bases fitting TRBD1. This CDR3 has 15 amino acids. The trim removed 6 bases at V and 0 bases at J, leaving 5 bases unmatched. CDR1 is LNHDA, CDR2 SQIVND, per germline (reference sequence). Here the CDR3 DNA reads TGTGCCAGTAGAGACAGGGGTACTAGCACAGATACGCAGTATTTT. This sequence encodes CASRDRGTSTDTQYF. The entire variable domain, with the rest obtained from reference TRBV19 and TRBJ2-3, is as follows: DGGITQSPKYLFRKEGQNVTLSCEQNLNHDAMYWYRQDPGQGLRLIYYSQIVNDFQKGDIAEGYSVSREKKESFPLTVTSAQKNPTAFYLCASRDRGTSTDTQYFGPGTRLTVL.

V is TRBV2 and J is TRBJ1-2; D might be TRBD1 (5 bases). Trimming shortened V by 5 bases and J by 2 bases, and 6 bases separated the two germline ends. Germline V gene sequence: CDR1 SNHLY, CDR2 FYNNEI. The CDR3 consists of 12 residues. The CDR3 nucleotides are TGTGCCAGCAGTCAGGGCAACTATGGCTACACCTTC. Its translation is CASSQGNYGYTF.